The clone carrying this TCR beta chain was seen more than once but under ten times. The antigen is not known. These data are taken from a study of T cells in localized non-small cell lung cancer. The study's findings and limits: Heterogeneity within the tumor remains possible, as just one region underwent sequencing. Uninvolved nearby lung showed the greatest T cell clonality, exceeding that found in tumor.

Generated by immunoSEQ multiplex PCR, the TCRdb table keeps only in-frame clones and is missing some. Among 45,000 to 60,000 clones, around four fifths were seen once, and the ten largest hold just under 20%. Germline CDR1 and CDR2: MNHEY and SVGAGI. The ends were cut back, 2 bases at V and 6 bases at J, with 13 bases in the middle. CDR3 size: 14 residues. J is TRBJ1-2 and V is TRBV6-5; perhaps TRBD1 as D (5 bases). The specimen was peripheral blood, collected before any cancer treatment. The clonotype originates from a female donor older than 55 with stage II squamous cell lung carcinoma. This chain's CDR3 is CASSYMQGHNGYTF. CDR3 sequence (DNA): TGTGCCAGCAGTTACATGCAGGGTCATAATGGCTACACCTTC.